The rows below give T cell receptor beta chains drawn from one sample of a study of shared clonotypes between healthy human individuals. This table comes from immunoSEQ multiplex PCR, and its TCRdb copy is limited to in-frame clones, with some not included. In the table there are about 700,000 clones, roughly 94% of which are singletons. The sequenced sample was naive CD8+ T cells sorted from blood. These receptors originate from a man aged 25 to 45 in good health. Each CDR3 is given without its conserved first and last residue. Fields, in order: clone size, J gene, V gene, CDR3 protein. Rows give clone size only sometimes, using once, few, many, or a class for an expanded clone.

abundance: NA; j_gene: TRBJ1-2; v_gene: TRBV28; CDR3aa: ASSLSGTGSYGYT
abundance: NA; j_gene: TRBJ2-1; v_gene: TRBV11-2; CDR3aa: ASSLRTGANEQF
abundance: NA; j_gene: TRBJ2-7; v_gene: TRBV9; CDR3aa: ASSVSSGGAYEQY
abundance: NA; j_gene: TRBJ2-1; v_gene: TRBV9; CDR3aa: ASSGGQGNEQF
abundance: NA; j_gene: TRBJ2-3; v_gene: TRBV7-9; CDR3aa: ASSHRAADTQY
abundance: NA; j_gene: TRBJ2-7; v_gene: TRBV29-1; CDR3aa: SVSAGLYEQY
abundance: NA; j_gene: TRBJ2-7; v_gene: TRBV9; CDR3aa: ASSVTAGGSYEQY
abundance: NA; j_gene: TRBJ2-1; v_gene: TRBV12-2; CDR3aa: YLGGIAHDNEQF
abundance: NA; j_gene: TRBJ2-2; v_gene: TRBV29-1; CDR3aa: SVRNRTNTGELF
abundance: NA; j_gene: TRBJ2-2; v_gene: TRBV7-9; CDR3aa: ASSPMGHSNTGELF
abundance: NA; j_gene: TRBJ1-2; v_gene: TRBV28; CDR3aa: ASEGFRDRAIYGYT
abundance: NA; j_gene: TRBJ2-3; v_gene: TRBV7-9; CDR3aa: ASSISTDTQY
abundance: NA; j_gene: TRBJ2-7; v_gene: TRBV27; CDR3aa: ASSLWQGTPPSHEQY
abundance: NA; j_gene: TRBJ2-1; v_gene: TRBV10-2; CDR3aa: ASSDFLTNEQF
abundance: NA; j_gene: TRBJ1-1; v_gene: TRBV15; CDR3aa: ATSRVTGGNTEAF
abundance: NA; j_gene: TRBJ1-2; v_gene: TRBV6-5; CDR3aa: ASSYSSLYGYT
abundance: NA; j_gene: TRBJ1-2; v_gene: TRBV28; CDR3aa: ASTLLTANYGYT
abundance: NA; j_gene: TRBJ2-2; v_gene: TRBV7-6; CDR3aa: ASSLSTTGAGELF
abundance: NA; j_gene: TRBJ2-7; v_gene: TRBV10-3; CDR3aa: AISAQGVTSYEQY
abundance: NA; j_gene: TRBJ2-1; v_gene: TRBV28; CDR3aa: ASSLDSYNEQF
abundance: NA; j_gene: TRBJ1-4; v_gene: TRBV5-6; CDR3aa: ASSPGGTEEEKLF
abundance: NA; j_gene: TRBJ2-3; v_gene: TRBV27; CDR3aa: ASSLEVGSTDTQY
abundance: NA; j_gene: TRBJ2-7; v_gene: TRBV5-1; CDR3aa: ASSLVPGANEQY
abundance: NA; j_gene: TRBJ2-6; v_gene: TRBV10-2; CDR3aa: ASSGFMSGANVLT
abundance: NA; j_gene: TRBJ1-1; v_gene: TRBV9; CDR3aa: ASSPHEAF
abundance: NA; j_gene: TRBJ2-7; v_gene: TRBV5-1; CDR3aa: ASSLGAGGYEQY
abundance: NA; j_gene: TRBJ1-1; v_gene: TRBV5-1; CDR3aa: ASSLTGPRANTEAF
abundance: NA; j_gene: TRBJ1-5; v_gene: TRBV2; CDR3aa: ASRDGNQPQH
abundance: NA; j_gene: TRBJ1-1; v_gene: TRBV27; CDR3aa: ASRRGKGVNTEAF
abundance: NA; j_gene: TRBJ1-2; v_gene: TRBV5-4; CDR3aa: ASSLTGFTGYT
abundance: NA; j_gene: TRBJ1-4; v_gene: TRBV2; CDR3aa: ASSVLFAAGGDEKLF
abundance: NA; j_gene: TRBJ2-7; v_gene: TRBV29-1; CDR3aa: SVGDGGDYEQY
abundance: NA; j_gene: TRBJ2-7; v_gene: TRBV29-1; CDR3aa: SAEGTGAEQY
abundance: NA; j_gene: TRBJ1-4; v_gene: TRBV6-5; CDR3aa: ASSLTQGDEKLF
abundance: NA; j_gene: TRBJ2-7; v_gene: TRBV28; CDR3aa: ASLSRQRPYEQY
abundance: NA; j_gene: TRBJ2-1; v_gene: TRBV18; CDR3aa: ASSPGGRSEQF
abundance: NA; j_gene: TRBJ2-2; v_gene: TRBV4-1; CDR3aa: ASSQESPPGAGENTGELF
abundance: NA; j_gene: TRBJ2-1; v_gene: TRBV27; CDR3aa: ASSPGTSSYNEQF
abundance: once; j_gene: TRBJ1-2; v_gene: TRBV19; CDR3aa: ASSLTGYAGGYT
abundance: NA; j_gene: TRBJ1-5; v_gene: TRBV4-1; CDR3aa: ASSQSRGTNQPQH
abundance: once; j_gene: TRBJ2-5; v_gene: TRBV7-9; CDR3aa: ASSLPVGGQQETQY
abundance: once; j_gene: TRBJ2-1; v_gene: TRBV15; CDR3aa: ATSREQAPLNEQF
abundance: NA; j_gene: TRBJ2-5; v_gene: TRBV5-4; CDR3aa: ASSLGLAGSQETQY
abundance: NA; j_gene: TRBJ2-5; v_gene: TRBV13; CDR3aa: ASSPRTSGEETQY
abundance: NA; j_gene: TRBJ2-7; v_gene: TRBV29-1; CDR3aa: SVESGRSEQY
abundance: NA; j_gene: TRBJ2-3; v_gene: TRBV27; CDR3aa: ASSLGLARTGDTQY
abundance: few; j_gene: TRBJ2-1; v_gene: TRBV5-1; CDR3aa: ASSLEGLAARDEQF
abundance: NA; j_gene: TRBJ1-2; v_gene: TRBV27; CDR3aa: ASSPTGGQGRYDYGYT
abundance: few; j_gene: TRBJ1-4; v_gene: TRBV4-1; CDR3aa: ASSQETVNGEKLF
abundance: once; j_gene: TRBJ1-1; v_gene: TRBV27; CDR3aa: ASGLMMNTEAF